Below are 17 T cell receptor beta chains sequenced from a single sample in a study of cytomegalovirus exposure and HLA in healthy donors. Both 60 Vbeta primers and 13 Jbeta primers went into the PCR. Using immunoSEQ multiplex PCR, the repertoire was profiled, and TCRdb retains in-frame clones only, with some absent. Among about 200,000 clones, 79% were seen once, and the ten largest hold about 1.6%. The sample taken for sequencing was PBMCs. These receptors came from a woman aged 45-65 years in good health and CMV-seronegative.

The genes are TRBV30 and TRBJ1-2; D may be TRBD1 (5 bases). The germline CDR1 and CDR2 sequences are GTSNPN and SVGIG (reference sequence). CDR3 length: 13 amino acids. Between the trimmed V and J ends, which lost 1 base and 4 bases, there was a span of 10 bases. The CDR3 here is CAWSAQGSYGYTF. The CDR3, as DNA: TGTGCCTGGAGTGCGCAGGGTAGCTATGGCTACACCTTC.

This clone was seen a few times. This chain uses TRBV7-9 with TRBJ1-1; no clear D. CDR1 and CDR2 from the germline V gene are SEHNR and FQNEAQ (reference sequence). CDR3 length equals 12 residues. V lost 6 bases and J lost 8, with 13 bases in between. In DNA form, the CDR3 reads TGTGCCAGCAGTCAAGGACGGGAAGAAGCTTTCTTT. Amino acid sequence: CASSQGREEAFF.

The V call is TRBV11-2, the J call TRBJ2-1; 8 bases line up with TRBD2. CDR1 SGHAT and CDR2 FQNNGV come from the germline V gene. This CDR3 is 15 amino acids long. J was trimmed by 7 bases and V by 0 bases; bases with no gene match: 5. The CDR3, as DNA: TGTGCCAGCAGCTTAGATAGCGGGAAGGGTAATGAGCAGTTCTTC. Protein product: CASSLDSGKGNEQFF.

The chain employs TRBV7-2 and TRBJ2-7, with 16 positions matching TRBD2. With V trimmed by 4 bases and J by 2 bases, 5 bases remained unmatched. The CDR3 totals 17 residues. CDR1 and CDR2 from the germline V gene are SGHTA and FQGNSA. The CDR3 bases are TGTGCCAGCAGCTCTCCGGGACTAGCGGGGGGGACCTACGAGCAGTACTTC. It encodes CASSSPGLAGGTYEQYF. The variable domain in full, with the rest retrieved from reference TRBV7-2 and TRBJ2-7, is GAGVSQSPSNKVTEKGKDVELRCDPISGHTALYWYRQSLGQGLEFLIYFQGNSAPDKSGLPSDRFSAERTGGSVSTLTIQRTQQEDSAVYLCASSSPGLAGGTYEQYFGPGTRLTVT.

This chain uses TRBV5-1 with TRBJ1-1, with D perhaps matching TRBD1 (6 bases). The germline V gene has CDR1 SGHRS and CDR2 YFSETQ. The CDR3 loop spans 19 amino acids. Trimming left V 0 bases short and J 0 bases short, with 21 bases between. The CDR3 loop reads CASSLVVGASGSLNTEAFF. The CDR3 DNA reads TGCGCCAGCAGCTTGGTAGTGGGGGCGAGTGGATCACTGAACACTGAAGCTTTCTTT.

This chain connects TRBV9 to TRBJ2-1; possibly TRBD2 for D (5 bases). Germline CDR1 SGDLS, CDR2 YYNGEE. The V gene lost 4 bases and the J gene lost 2 bases, with 13 bases spanning the gap. The CDR3 consists of 15 residues. In DNA, the CDR3 is TGTGCCAGCAGCCCGAGGAGGCTTACCTACAATGAGCAGTTCTTC. Protein sequence: CASSPRRLTYNEQFF.

The genes are TRBV5-1 and TRBJ2-1, with TRBD2 matching over 13 bases. CDR1 is SGHRS and CDR2 is YFSETQ in the germline V gene. The CDR3 length is 15 residues. V gave up 6 bases and J gave up 10 bases; unmatched junction bases: 10. The CDR3: CASTQLAGGLNEQFF. CDR3 bases: TGCGCCAGCACTCAACTAGCGGGAGGGCTTAACGAGCAGTTCTTC.

This clone was counted a few times. The J gene is TRBJ1-1, the V gene TRBV9; D remains unclear. The germline gives CDR1 SGDLS, CDR2 YYNGEE. Trimming cost V 0 bases and J 0 bases, with 6 bases left between them. This CDR3 is 14 amino acids long. As DNA, the CDR3 is TGTGCCAGCAGCGTAGCAGCGTTGAACACTGAAGCTTTCTTT. Amino acid sequence: CASSVAALNTEAFF. Looking up the rest from reference TRBV9 and TRBJ1-1 gives the full variable domain: DSGVTQTPKHLITATGQRVTLRCSPRSGDLSVYWYQQSLDQGLQFLIQYYNGEERAKGNILERFSAQQFPDLHSELNLSSLELGDSALYFCASSVAALNTEAFFGQGTRLTVV.

This clone has just one count. This chain uses TRBV25-1 with TRBJ1-1; 7 bases align to TRBD1. J gave up 2 bases and V 1 base, and 7 bases lay outside the gene matches. The CDR3 loop spans 16 amino acids. CDR1 and CDR2 (germline): MGHDK, SYGVNS. The CDR3 nucleotides are TGTGCCAGCAGTGAATGGGGAACAGGGGCCAACACTGAAGCTTTCTTT. Translated: CASSEWGTGANTEAFF.

This clone was counted a single time. The chain couples TRBV9 to TRBJ2-3; TRBD2 agrees at 12 bases. This CDR3 comprises 17 residues. Trimming cost V 4 bases and J 1 base; bases outside gene matches: 7. The germline V gene has CDR1 SGDLS and CDR2 YYNGEE. CDR3 region: CASSHNPSGGGTDTQYF. CDR3 nucleotides: TGTGCCAGCAGCCACAACCCTAGCGGGGGGGGCACAGATACGCAGTATTTT.

The chain is built from TRBV6-5 and TRBJ2-3; 7 bases are shared with TRBD2. V dropped 5 bases and J dropped 6; count of bases not matched to a gene: 11. The CDR3 runs to 15 residues. Germline loops: CDR1 MNHEY, CDR2 SVGAGI. The chain's CDR3 is CASSPPGLPSDTQYF. The DNA of the CDR3 is TGTGCCAGCAGTCCCCCGGGACTACCCTCGGATACGCAGTATTTT.

Concerning this clone itself: At one boundary the junction diverges from the germline segment, which might be a read error. The sample holds other DNA sequences that translate to the same CDR3. CDR3 region: CASSQDGTDTVSEAFF. Written as DNA, the CDR3 is TGCGCCAGCAGCCAAGATGGGACAGACACTGTCAGTGAAGCTTTCTTT. The chain uses TRBV5-4 and TRBJ1-1; 7 nucleotides match TRBD1. CDR3 length: 16 amino acids. Germline CDR1 and CDR2: SGHNT and YYREEE (reference sequence).

V usage is TRBV13 and J usage is TRBJ2-7; D might be TRBD2 (6 bases). CDR3 length: 14 residues. Trimming removed 5 bases at V and 6 bases at J, with 17 bases between. Germline V lookup: CDR1 PRHDT, CDR2 FYEKMQ (reference sequence). CDR3 in amino acids: CASSRRALFGEQYF. The CDR3 bases are TGTGCCAGCAGCCGGAGGGCGTTATTCGGCGAGCAGTACTTC.

The J gene is TRBJ1-2, the V gene TRBV28; TRBD1 aligns across 7 bases. The CDR3 is 13 residues long. V lost 3 bases to trimming and J lost 4 bases; unmatched junction nucleotides: 2. Germline assignment: CDR1 MDHEN and CDR2 SYDVKM. In DNA, the CDR3 is TGTGCCAGCAGTTTGGGACAGACCTATGGCTACACCTTC. It specifies CASSLGQTYGYTF.

This sequence joins TRBV27 and TRBJ2-3; weak D call: TRBD2 (5 bases). Germline assignment: CDR1 MNHEY and CDR2 SMNVEV (reference sequence). The CDR3 sequence is 15 residues long. The V end was cut by 3 bases, the J end by 2 bases, with 12 bases between. This chain's CDR3 is CASSFAGDLTDTQYF. CDR3 coding DNA: TGTGCCAGCAGTTTCGCCGGGGATCTCACAGATACGCAGTATTTT.

The CDR3 nucleotides are TGTGCCAGTAGTATACCACAGGGGCGAATGAACACTGAAGCTTTCTTT. This gives the protein CASSIPQGRMNTEAFF. The chain joins TRBV19 to TRBJ1-1; 7 nucleotides line up with TRBD1. The germline CDR1 and CDR2 sequences are LNHDA and SQIVND (reference sequence). The CDR3 loop spans 16 amino acids. The V gene end was trimmed by 2 bases and the J gene end by 0 bases; junction bases not matched to a gene: 6.

The chain couples TRBV27 to TRBJ1-1; perhaps TRBD1 as D (6 bases). This CDR3 spans 12 amino acids. Germline V gene lookup returns CDR1 MNHEY and CDR2 SMNVEV (reference sequence). Trimming cost V 9 bases and J 0 bases, with 8 bases left between them. CDR3 protein: CASRQVNTEAFF. The CDR3 DNA reads TGTGCCAGTCGACAGGTGAACACTGAAGCTTTCTTT.